This passage covers 10 T cell receptor beta chains from one sample sequenced in a study of metastatic and nonmetastatic thyroid tumors. Before thyroid surgery, none of the patients had received any treatment. TCRdb reanalyzed the PCR reads with MiXCR. The table lists about 40,000 clones, about a sixth of them singletons. The sample consisted of tumor tissue. The receptors were sampled from a female donor with papillary thyroid cancer or a benign thyroid nodule (not recorded which). Some clones in this sample may be carry-over from other donors' samples.

This clone showed up many times. This chain connects TRBV6-1 to TRBJ1-3, with D unclear. CDR1 MNHNS and CDR2 SASEGT come from the germline V gene. V lost 7 bases to trimming and J lost 5 bases, with 18 bases between them. The CDR3 is 15 amino acids. CDR3 residues: CASTVGGATRNTIYF. The DNA for the CDR3 is TGTGCCAGCACGGTGGGCGGAGCTACGCGAAACACCATATATTTT.

This clone is medium-sized (0.01 to 0.1%) by share. The gene calls are TRBV28 and TRBJ2-2, with 7 positions matching TRBD1. Trimming cost V 2 bases and J 1 base; bases outside gene matches: 4. This CDR3 region has 16 residues. Per the germline V gene, CDR1 is MDHEN and CDR2 is SYDVKM. The CDR3 reads CASSLMGTENTGELFF. The CDR3 nucleotides read TGTGCCAGCAGTTTAATGGGGACAGAGAACACCGGGGAGCTGTTTTTT.

CDR3 bases: TGTGCCAGGACGAGGGCCTCTGGAAACACCATATATTTT. Residues: CARTRASGNTIYF. The chain joins TRBV2 to TRBJ1-3; D is unresolved. Trimming removed 9 bases at V and 0 bases at J, with 9 bases between. Germline V gene lookup returns CDR1 SNHLY and CDR2 FYNNEI. The CDR3 has 13 residues. Looking up the rest from reference TRBV2 and TRBJ1-3 gives the full variable domain: EPEVTQTPSHQVTQMGQEVILRCVPISNHLYFYWYRQILGQKVEFLVSFYNNEISEKSEIFDDQFSVERPDGSNFTLKIRSTKLEDSAMYFCARTRASGNTIYFGEGSWLTVV.

In this sample, this clone turned up many times. The chain joins TRBV30 to TRBJ1-2; D may be TRBD1 (5 bases). The CDR3 extends over 17 amino acids. The germline CDR1 and CDR2 sequences are GTSNPN and SVGIG (reference sequence). Trimming cost V 0 bases and J 7 bases, with 24 bases left between them. Here the CDR3 DNA reads TGTGCCTGGAGTGTACGGGTTGGAGGGGCCCCGAATTGTGGCTACACCTTC. This codes for CAWSVRVGGAPNCGYTF.

For this clone: This may be a read error, as it is one base from a much larger clone. The chain has TRBV7-9 and TRBJ2-1; D is uncertain. The CDR3 covers 12 residues. Germline V gene data show CDR1 as SEHNR and CDR2 as FQNEAQ (reference sequence). V was trimmed by 2 bases and J by 11 bases, leaving 10 bases between them. The CDR3 spells CASSLLKMKQFF. The CDR3 DNA reads TGTGCCAGCAGCTTACTCAAGATGAAGCAGTTCTTC.

The rearrangement links TRBV12-3 or TRBV12-4 to TRBJ1-1; D may be TRBD1 (6 bases). CDR3 length: 15 residues. Trimming stripped 7 bases from V and 4 bases from J, with 19 bases between. Written as DNA, the CDR3 is TGTGCCAGCATCCCGACCTGGGGGGCGTCCACTGAAGCTTTCTTT. This encodes CASIPTWGASTEAFF.

The sample holds many counts of this clone. The same CDR3 arises from other DNA sequences in this sample as well. The chain recombines TRBV20-1 with TRBJ2-1, with D maybe TRBD2 (5 bases). CDR1 and CDR2 (germline): DFQATT, SNEGSKA (reference sequence). Trimming removed 6 bases at V and 0 bases at J, with 12 bases between. The CDR3 is made up of 14 amino acids. CDR3 sequence (DNA): TGCAGTGCGAGGAGCGGTAGCTCCTACAATGAGCAGTTCTTC. Its translation: CSARSGSSYNEQFF.

This clone showed up many times. The chain combines TRBV11-3 with TRBJ2-7; D assignment may be TRBD1 or TRBD2 (5 bases each). CDR1 SGHNT and CDR2 YENEEA come from the germline V gene. This CDR3 spans 15 amino acids. Trimming removed 1 base at V and 2 bases at J, with 12 bases between. CDR3 DNA: TGTGCCAGCAGCTTAGCCGGGACGGAGACCTACGAGCAGTACTTC. Amino acids: CASSLAGTETYEQYF. Complete variable domain (other parts from reference TRBV11-3 and TRBJ2-7): EAGVVQSPRYKIIEKKQPVAFWCNPISGHNTLYWYLQNLGQGPELLIRYENEEAVDDSQLPKDRFSAERLKGVDSTLKIQPAELGDSAVYLCASSLAGTETYEQYFGPGTRLTVT.

This clone was observed many times. The chain employs TRBV6-2 or TRBV6-3 and TRBJ2-5; maybe TRBD1 (6 bases). Trimming stripped 4 bases from V and 4 bases from J, with 16 bases between. The CDR3 is made up of 15 amino acids. Germline CDR1 reads MNHEY; CDR2 reads SVGEGT. CDR3 residues: CASSSLTGRGETQYF. The CDR3 coding sequence is TGTGCCAGCAGTTCCCTGACAGGCAGGGGAGAGACCCAGTACTTC.

In its sample, this clone was seen many times. V and J are TRBV6-2 or TRBV6-3 and TRBJ2-6; D gene ambiguous. Trimming pared 1 base from V and 0 bases from J, leaving 7 bases between. CDR1 is MNHEY and CDR2 is SVGEGT in the germline V gene. This CDR3 is built from 16 residues. CDR3 in DNA: TGTGCCAGCAGTTACTTTGGTGACTCTGGGGCCAACGTCCTGACTTTC. This gives the protein CASSYFGDSGANVLTF.